This TCR beta chain was documented in a study of blood T cell repertoires in COVID-19. Whole-study context: T cells, B-cell-depleted T cells, or PBMCs supplied cDNA or gDNA.

In the original workflow: Reference gene primer amplification in the assay estimated nucleated cell counts. Produced via immunoSEQ multiplex PCR; TCRdb's table is partial and in-frame only. D and trimming were read from the DNA, whereas the V and J calls and clone size are those reported in that table. The sample lists over 150,000 clones; approximately 84% were seen once. The sequence was obtained from a woman older than 75 with COVID-19, enrolled during active disease. The sample taken for sequencing was peripheral blood.

The CDR3 region is CASSTSGLSGANVLTF. CDR3 in DNA: TGTGCCAGTAGTACCTCAGGCCTCTCTGGGGCCAACGTCCTGACTTTC. The J gene is TRBJ2-6, the V gene TRBV19; D is undetermined. Trimming pared 4 bases from V and 0 bases from J, leaving 10 bases between. The CDR3 consists of 16 residues. CDR1 and CDR2 (germline): LNHDA, SQIVND (reference sequence).